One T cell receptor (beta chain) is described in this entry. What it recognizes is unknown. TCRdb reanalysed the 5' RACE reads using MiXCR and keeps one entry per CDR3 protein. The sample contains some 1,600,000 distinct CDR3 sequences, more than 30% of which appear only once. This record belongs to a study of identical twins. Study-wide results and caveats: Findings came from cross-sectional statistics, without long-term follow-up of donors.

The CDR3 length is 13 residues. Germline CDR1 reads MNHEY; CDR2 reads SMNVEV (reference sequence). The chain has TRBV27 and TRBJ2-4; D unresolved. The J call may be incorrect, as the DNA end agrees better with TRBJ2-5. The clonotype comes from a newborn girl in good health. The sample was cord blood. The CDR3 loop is CASSFLTQETQYF. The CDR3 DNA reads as TGTGCCAGCAGTTTCCTCACACAAGAGACCCAGTACTTC.